What follows are 5 T cell receptor beta chains derived from one specimen sequenced in a study of blood T cell repertoires in COVID-19. The repertoire was sequenced with immunoSEQ multiplex PCR; TCRdb's copy has only in-frame clones and lacks some. Of about 73,000 clones listed, around 81% are singletons. The sequenced sample consisted of peripheral blood. All receptors come from a human donor in a cohort sampled during active COVID-19.

The chain links TRBV7-9 to TRBJ1-2; D is ambiguous. Germline loops: CDR1 SEHNR, CDR2 FQNEAQ (reference sequence). V lost 10 bases and J lost 5, with 17 bases in between. The CDR3 has 13 amino acids. The CDR3 is CATTLTSGYGYTF. CDR3 coding DNA: TGTGCCACTACTTTGACTTCGGGGTATGGCTACACCTTC.

The J gene is TRBJ2-3, the V gene TRBV5-1; D is perhaps TRBD2 (5 bases). The germline V and J ends were trimmed by 7 bases and 1 base, with 16 bases remaining between them. The CDR3 covers 15 residues. Germline CDR1 is SGHRS and CDR2 is YFSETQ. The CDR3 DNA reads TGCGCCAGCCACATCGGGGTCCGAGGCACAGATACGCAGTATTTT. Translation: CASHIGVRGTDTQYF.

V gene TRBV27 combines with J gene TRBJ1-4; D not certain. The CDR3 sequence is 16 residues long. Looked up from germline, CDR1 is MNHEY and CDR2 is SMNVEV (reference sequence). Trimming left V 6 bases short and J 0 bases short, with 14 bases between. The CDR3 region is CASREESAATNEKLFF. CDR3 DNA sequence: TGTGCCAGCAGGGAAGAAAGCGCTGCAACTAATGAAAAACTGTTTTTT.

The chain couples TRBV14 to TRBJ1-2, with D possibly being TRBD1 (5 bases). The CDR3 is 15 amino acids. The germline V gene encodes CDR1 SGHDN and CDR2 FVKESK. Trimming removed 2 bases from V and 4 bases from J, with 14 bases in between. For the CDR3, the DNA is TGTGCCAGCAGCCAACTTCGGGGGACGGCCTATGGCTACACCTTC. Translating it yields CASSQLRGTAYGYTF.

V usage is TRBV7-9 and J usage is TRBJ1-6, with D uncertain. Germline-derived CDR1 and CDR2 are SEHNR and FQNEAQ (reference sequence). The V and J ends lost 3 bases and 0 bases respectively, with 6 bases between them. The CDR3 consists of 15 residues. DNA of the CDR3: TGTGCCAGCAGCTTGTCCAGCTCCTATAATTCACCCCTCCACTTT. It translates to CASSLSSSYNSPLHF.